The present entry profiles one TCR beta chain with its context. What it binds is not known. Profiling relied on immunoSEQ multiplex PCR, and the TCRdb table lists in-frame clones only, not all of them. Among 85,000 to 100,000 clones, 90% to 95% were seen once, and the ten largest hold 0.25% to 0.35%. CDR3 length: 13 residues. The V and J ends lost 5 bases and 10 bases respectively, with 15 bases between them. Per germline, CDR1 SGHNT and CDR2 YENEEA. The data were taken from a study of OX40 agonist ivuxolimab in advanced cancers. Study overall: Subjects had a mean age of around 60 years, with a range of 23 to 79; just over 80% were male. Under the entry rules, prior anti-PD-1, anti-PD-L1 or anti-CTLA-4 therapy was allowed, and approximately 40% had some. Study-wide results and caveats: By week 6 at 0.1 to 3.0 mg/kg, blood CD4+ and CD8+ T cells had expanded clonally. The study found among the lowest clonal expansion in partial responders at 0.1-3.0 mg/kg.

Specimen: CD4+ or CD8+ T cells sorted from blood, collected in a trial of the OX40 agonist ivuxolimab. This clonotype was sampled from an adult with an advanced solid tumor such as melanoma, head and neck, liver or kidney cancer. This chain uses TRBV11-3 with TRBJ2-1; D may be TRBD2 (6 bases). The CDR3 is CASSAAGGAEQFF. The CDR3 nucleotides are TGTGCCAGCAGCGCAGCCGGCGGGGCCGAGCAGTTCTTC.